The 12 T cell receptor beta chains in this list originate from one sample, sequenced in a study of a mutant IDH1 vaccine in newly diagnosed glioma. The time point was: week 11, during vaccination. Each dose delivered 300 ug of mutant IDH1 20-mer peptide subcutaneously with imiquimod. Assay: immunoSEQ multiplex PCR; the TCRdb copy retains only in-frame clones and omits some. The table lists 20,000 to 25,000 clones, roughly 90% of them singletons. These receptors have no identified antigens. The source was PBMCs, collected from a glioma patient whose treatment included an IDH1 peptide vaccine. Every receptor here comes from a woman in her forties with glioma.

The V and J genes are TRBV4-1 and TRBJ2-7; 12 bases map to TRBD1. With V trimmed by 5 bases and J by 2 bases, 13 bases remained unmatched. The CDR3 totals 18 residues. The germline gives CDR1 MGHRA, CDR2 YSYEKL. CDR3 DNA: TGCGCCAGCAGCGCCGAGGGGACAGGGGGCGCTGGCGCCTACGAGCAGTACTTC. The encoded protein is CASSAEGTGGAGAYEQYF.

The chain links TRBV9 to TRBJ1-3; tentatively, D is TRBD1 (5 bases). Trimming stripped 3 bases from V and 4 bases from J, with 17 bases between. There are 16 residues in the CDR3. Germline values: CDR1 SGDLS, CDR2 YYNGEE. Here the CDR3 reads CASSAGPGSVGNTIYF. CDR3 DNA sequence: TGTGCCAGCAGCGCCGGGCCAGGGTCGGTCGGAAACACCATATATTTT.

This clone was found once. The gene calls are TRBV2 and TRBJ2-7; D uncertain. The germline CDR1 and CDR2 sequences are SNHLY and FYNNEI. The CDR3 covers 12 residues. Trimming took 6 bases from V and 1 from J, leaving 7 bases between them. The CDR3 region has the DNA TGTGCCAGCAGACCACAGTCCTACGAGCAGTACTTC. It yields the protein CASRPQSYEQYF.

The chain uses TRBV2 and TRBJ1-1; D gene ambiguous. CDR1 is SNHLY, CDR2 FYNNEI, per germline. The CDR3 is 13 residues long. V dropped 5 bases and J dropped 2 bases, with 9 bases sitting between them. CDR3 loop: CASSNNRNTEAFF. The CDR3 DNA follows: TGTGCCAGCAGTAATAACAGAAACACTGAAGCTTTCTTT.

V gene TRBV5-1 combines with J gene TRBJ1-2; D is possibly TRBD1 (6 bases). V lost 0 bases to trimming and J lost 3 bases, with 15 bases between them. There are 16 residues in the CDR3. Germline CDR1 and CDR2: SGHRS and YFSETQ. The CDR3 region has the DNA TGCGCCAGCAGCTTGGGGGACACACGACCGGACTATGGCTACACCTTC. Translation: CASSLGDTRPDYGYTF.

This clone was counted a single time. This sequence joins TRBV2 and TRBJ2-7; D is tentatively TRBD1 or TRBD2 (5 bases each). V gave up 3 bases and J gave up 3 bases, with 15 bases separating them. The germline V gene has CDR1 SNHLY and CDR2 FYNNEI. The CDR3 is 15 amino acids. CDR3: CASSETGRSIYEQYF. In nucleotides, the CDR3 is TGTGCCAGCAGTGAGACGGGACGGTCAATCTACGAGCAGTACTTC.

V usage is TRBV7-2 and J usage is TRBJ2-5; 7 bases map to TRBD2. Germline CDR1 is SGHTA and CDR2 is FQGNSA. The CDR3 has 15 amino acids. Germline trimming cut 1 base from V and 1 base from J; bases unmatched to any gene: 3. The chain's CDR3 is CASSLDGGSQETQYF. The CDR3 region has the DNA TGTGCCAGCAGCTTAGACGGGGGGAGCCAAGAGACCCAGTACTTC.

The chain uses TRBV6-1 and TRBJ1-5; D gene unclear. V dropped 6 bases and J dropped 0 bases, with 12 bases sitting between them. The CDR3 covers 15 residues. The germline CDR1 and CDR2 sequences are MNHNS and SASEGT. CDR3 DNA: TGTGCCAGCAGCTTCAGGCACCTTAGCAATCAGCCCCAGCATTTT. Translated, it gives CASSFRHLSNQPQHF.

J is TRBJ2-7 and V is TRBV2, with 10 positions matching TRBD2. V was pared by 7 bases and J by 6 bases, with 12 bases of the junction left unmatched. This CDR3 has 15 amino acids. Germline V gene sequence: CDR1 SNHLY, CDR2 FYNNEI. The CDR3 here is CASMSGAGGPSEQYF. The CDR3 nucleotides read TGTGCCAGCATGAGTGGAGCGGGGGGGCCATCCGAGCAGTACTTC.

The chain uses TRBV19 and TRBJ1-2; D is ambiguous. V was trimmed by 6 bases and J by 4 bases, leaving 9 bases between them. CDR3 length equals 12 residues. Germline CDR1 reads LNHDA; CDR2 reads SQIVND (reference sequence). The CDR3 loop is CASSGQFYGYTF. DNA of the CDR3: TGTGCCAGTAGCGGTCAGTTCTATGGCTACACCTTC.

The chain combines TRBV7-9 with TRBJ1-1; TRBD1 is a possible D gene (5 bases). This CDR3 comprises 18 residues. Trimming removed 6 bases from V and 3 bases from J, with 26 bases in between. CDR1 is SEHNR, CDR2 FQNEAQ, per germline (reference sequence). CDR3 sequence (DNA): TGTGCCAGCAGTTTAAGGGGTTGGGGTTCCTCCTCCCACACTGAAGCTTTCTTT. It specifies CASSLRGWGSSSHTEAFF.

V usage is TRBV7-6 and J usage is TRBJ1-2, with TRBD1 matching over 8 bases. Germline V CDR1 and CDR2: SGHVS, FNYEAQ. The ends lost 0 bases at V and 5 bases at J; junction bases unmatched: 2. The CDR3 runs to 14 residues. The CDR3 is CASSLATGGYGYTF. The CDR3 bases are TGTGCCAGCAGCTTAGCTACAGGGGGATATGGCTACACCTTC.